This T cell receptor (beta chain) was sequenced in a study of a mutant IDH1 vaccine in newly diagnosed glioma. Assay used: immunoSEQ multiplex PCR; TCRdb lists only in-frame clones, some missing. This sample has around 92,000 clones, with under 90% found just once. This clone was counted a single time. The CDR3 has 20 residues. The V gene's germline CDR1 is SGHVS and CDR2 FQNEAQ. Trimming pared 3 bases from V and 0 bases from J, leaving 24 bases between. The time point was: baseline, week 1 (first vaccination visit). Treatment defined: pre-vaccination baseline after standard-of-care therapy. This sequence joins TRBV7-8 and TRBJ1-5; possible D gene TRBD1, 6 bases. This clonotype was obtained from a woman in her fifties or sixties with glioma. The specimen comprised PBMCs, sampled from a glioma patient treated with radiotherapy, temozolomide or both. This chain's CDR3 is CASSLGGGLLLMVSNQPQHF. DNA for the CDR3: TGTGCCAGCAGCTTGGGAGGGGGTCTTCTCCTTATGGTTAGCAATCAGCCCCAGCATTTT.